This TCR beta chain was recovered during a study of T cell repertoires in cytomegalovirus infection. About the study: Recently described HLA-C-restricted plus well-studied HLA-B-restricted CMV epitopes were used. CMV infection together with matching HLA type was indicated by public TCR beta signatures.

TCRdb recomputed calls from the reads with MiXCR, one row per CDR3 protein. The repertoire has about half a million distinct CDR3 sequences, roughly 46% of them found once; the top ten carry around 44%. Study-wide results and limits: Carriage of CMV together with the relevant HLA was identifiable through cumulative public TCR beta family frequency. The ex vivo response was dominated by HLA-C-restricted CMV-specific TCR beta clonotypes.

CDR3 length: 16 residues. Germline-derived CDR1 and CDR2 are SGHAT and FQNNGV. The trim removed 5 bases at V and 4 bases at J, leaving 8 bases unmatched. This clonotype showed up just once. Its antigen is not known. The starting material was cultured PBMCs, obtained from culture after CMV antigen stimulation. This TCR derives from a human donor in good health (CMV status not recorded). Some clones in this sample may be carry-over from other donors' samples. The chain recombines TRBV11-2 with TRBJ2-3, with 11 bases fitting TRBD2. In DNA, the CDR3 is TGTGCCAGCAGCCATAGCGGGAGGGCCGGAGCAGATACGCAGTATTTT. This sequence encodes CASSHSGRAGADTQYF.